Listed here are 2 T cell receptor beta chains from one sample, sequenced in a study of shared clonotypes between healthy human individuals (dated by TCRdb to 2018 to 2020). CD8 naive samples were CD45RO-negative cells positively selected for CCR7, giving a CD45RA+CCR7+ population that excluded TemRA cells. The library was produced with the immunoSEQ multiplex PCR assay. TCRdb's version of the immuneACCESS table is confined to in-frame rearrangements and falls short of the full clone set. An unresolved V gene accounts for under half of the shortfall where checked; the remainder is of unknown origin. The sample data list about 2.1 million clones, and more than 85% of these were observed just once. Clones ranked in the top ten supply approximately 1.7% of the sample. Sequenced: naive CD8+ T cells from PBMCs. Per the publication, the cell subset or site label means: CD45RA+CCR7+. The receptors derive from a young man in good health. Some clones in this sample may be carry-over from other donors' samples.

V and J are TRBV27 and TRBJ2-7, with 7 bases that match TRBD2. The CDR3 is made up of 16 amino acids. Germline lookup yields CDR1 MNHEY and CDR2 SMNVEV (reference sequence). Germline trimming cut 2 bases from V and 0 bases from J; bases unmatched to any gene: 7. CDR3 loop: CASSLEPGGSSYEQYF. The CDR3 DNA sequence: TGTGCCAGCAGTTTAGAGCCCGGCGGGAGCTCCTACGAGCAGTACTTC.

The CDR3 spells CARSFCHPYEQYF. The CDR3 region has the DNA TGTGCCAGAAGCTTCTGCCACCCCTACGAGCAGTACTTC. The chain combines TRBV5-3 with TRBJ2-7, with unresolved D. TRBV5-3 is reported as an ORF; its role is uncertain. V was pared by 2 bases and J by 2 bases, with 8 bases between. The CDR3 totals 13 residues.